Below, 20 T cell receptor beta chains from the same sample are listed, as sequenced in a study of shared clonotypes between healthy human individuals. Only in-frame clones appear in the TCRdb table, and some are missing; sequencing was by immunoSEQ multiplex PCR. The sample has roughly 2,300,000 clones, around 90% seen once; the top ten hold 0.37%. The sequenced sample was naive CD4+ T cells from PBMCs. The subset: CD45RA+ positively selected. The receptors originated from a man younger than 35 in good health. Some clones in this sample may be carry-over from other donors' samples.

This chain uses TRBV15 with TRBJ2-1, with 8 bases fitting TRBD1. Trimming at V came to 0 bases and at J to 16 bases, leaving 8 bases not matched to a gene. This CDR3 spans 13 amino acids. Germline CDR1 LNHNV, CDR2 YYDKDF (reference sequence). Here the CDR3 reads CATSRDLGQDCFF. CDR3 nucleotides: TGTGCCACCAGCAGAGACTTGGGACAGGATTGTTTCTTC.

The chain links TRBV19 to TRBJ2-5; 13 bases line up with TRBD2. The CDR3 sequence is 16 residues long. J gave up 3 bases and V 6 bases, and 7 bases lay outside the gene matches. Per the germline V gene, CDR1 is LNHDA and CDR2 is SQIVND (reference sequence). Here the CDR3 DNA reads TGTGCCAGTAGAAATACGGGACTAGCGGGAAAAGAGACCCAGTACTTC. Protein: CASRNTGLAGKETQYF.

The gene calls are TRBV9 and TRBJ2-1; no firm D call. Germline V gene data show CDR1 as SGDLS and CDR2 as YYNGEE. The CDR3 extends over 12 amino acids. V gave up 0 bases and J gave up 9 bases, with 7 bases separating them. Written as DNA, the CDR3 is TGTGCCAGCAGCGTAGAGCCGGGTGAGCAGTTCTTC. Amino acids: CASSVEPGEQFF.

The rearrangement uses TRBV5-1 and TRBJ2-1; the D is unclear. CDR1 and CDR2 from the germline V gene are SGHRS and YFSETQ. Trimming shortened V by 1 base and J by 2 bases, and 13 bases separated the two germline ends. The CDR3 runs to 16 residues. The CDR3 protein is CASSLSPADTYNEQFF. The CDR3 region has the DNA TGCGCCAGCAGCTTGTCACCAGCTGATACCTACAATGAGCAGTTCTTC.

This chain joins TRBV9 and TRBJ1-1; D uncertain. The CDR3 totals 14 residues. Trimming took 2 bases from V and 1 from J, leaving 9 bases between them. In germline, CDR1 is SGDLS, CDR2 YYNGEE. As DNA, the CDR3 is TGTGCCAGCAGCGTCGCCGACACGAACACTGAAGCTTTCTTT. It codes for CASSVADTNTEAFF.

For this clone: Germline and junction disagree at one end, which may indicate a read error. The V gene is TRBV6-6, the J gene TRBJ2-1, with 9 bases fitting TRBD2. The germline CDR1 and CDR2 sequences are MNHNY and SVGAGI (reference sequence). The CDR3 sequence is 11 residues long. In DNA form, the CDR3 reads TGCCGTAGCGGGAGCTACAATGAGCAGTTCTTC. Translating gives CRSGSYNEQFF.

Remarks on this clone: Other DNA sequences in the sample encode the same CDR3. The rearrangement links TRBV7-9 to TRBJ2-7, with D tentatively TRBD2 (6 bases). This CDR3 is built from 14 residues. Trimming removed 1 base at V and 0 bases at J, with 7 bases between. Germline CDR1 reads SEHNR; CDR2 reads FQNEAQ (reference sequence). CDR3 nucleotide sequence: TGTGCCAGCAGCTTAGACGGGGGCTCCTACGAGCAGTACTTC. Its translation: CASSLDGGSYEQYF.

This chain connects TRBV7-9 to TRBJ1-4; no firm D call. Trimming took off 1 base at V and 5 bases at J, with 8 bases between the two ends. CDR1 is SEHNR, CDR2 FQNEAQ, per germline (reference sequence). The CDR3 extends over 14 amino acids. CDR3 bases: TGTGCCAGCAGCTTAGAAGGGCTGAATGAAAAACTGTTTTTT. It is translated as CASSLEGLNEKLFF. Supplemented by reference TRBV7-9 and TRBJ1-4, the full variable domain reads DTGVSQNPRHKITKRGQNVTFRCDPISEHNRLYWYRQTLGQGPEFLTYFQNEAQLEKSRLLSDRFSAERPKGSFSTLEIQRTEQGDSAMYLCASSLEGLNEKLFFGSGTQLSVL.

This chain uses TRBV28 with TRBJ1-5, with a tentative D call TRBD1 (6 bases). Germline loops: CDR1 MDHEN, CDR2 SYDVKM. The CDR3 consists of 17 residues. V dropped 1 base and J dropped 2 bases, with 15 bases sitting between them. The CDR3 DNA is TGTGCCAGCAGTTTATCGTTGGCAGGGGCGGGCAATCAGCCCCAGCATTTT. Translating gives CASSLSLAGAGNQPQHF.

This clone was detected only a few times. The J gene is TRBJ1-1, the V gene TRBV28; TRBD1 is a possible D gene (5 bases). This CDR3 has 14 amino acids. V was shortened by 5 bases and J by 6 bases, with 16 bases between the two germline ends. Germline CDR1 reads MDHEN; CDR2 reads SYDVKM. The CDR3 protein is CASSVQGGYAEAFF. As DNA, the CDR3 is TGTGCCAGCAGTGTCCAGGGAGGCTACGCTGAAGCTTTCTTT. Supplemented by reference TRBV28 and TRBJ1-1, the full variable domain reads DVKVTQSSRYLVKRTGEKVFLECVQDMDHENMFWYRQDPGLGLRLIYFSYDVKMKEKGDIPEGYSVSREKKERFSLILESASTNQTSMYLCASSVQGGYAEAFFGQGTRLTVV.

Worth noting for this clone: The same CDR3 arises from other DNA sequences in this sample as well. This sequence joins TRBV29-1 and TRBJ1-5, with TRBD1 matching over 7 bases. Germline V lookup: CDR1 SQVTM, CDR2 ANQGSEA. This CDR3 is built from 13 residues. Trimming removed 6 bases from V and 3 bases from J; junction bases left unmatched: 5. The CDR3 DNA reads TGCAGCGTCGGTGGGACAGACAATCAGCCCCAGCATTTT. Protein: CSVGGTDNQPQHF.

The genes are TRBV6-5 and TRBJ2-5, with TRBD1 matching 9 bases. CDR3 length equals 13 residues. CDR1 is MNHEY and CDR2 is SVGAGI in the germline V gene. Unmatched junction bases numbered 6, after V lost 7 bases and J lost 6 bases. The CDR3 is CASTRQGGKTQYF. In DNA form, the CDR3 reads TGTGCCAGCACACGACAGGGGGGGAAGACCCAGTACTTC.

This clone has only one observation. The V gene is TRBV6-5, the J gene TRBJ2-7, with 10 bases that match TRBD1. CDR3 length: 14 residues. Germline values: CDR1 MNHEY, CDR2 SVGAGI. With 6 bases clipped from V and 0 bases from J, the junction kept 2 bases outside the gene matches. CDR3 DNA sequence: TGTGCCAGCAGATGGGACAGGGGCTCCTACGAGCAGTACTTC. Protein sequence: CASRWDRGSYEQYF.

About this clone: One end of the junction is discordant with germline, which a read error may explain. The chain links TRBV7-9 to TRBJ2-7; no clear D gene. The CDR3 contains 13 residues. Germline CDR1 SEHNR, CDR2 FQNEAQ (reference sequence). This CDR3 reads CASSLVGLNEPYF. DNA of the CDR3: TGTGCCAGCAGCTTAGTGGGATTGAACGAGCCGTACTTC.

Turning to this clone: Additional DNA sequences in this sample encode the identical CDR3. V usage is TRBV28 and J usage is TRBJ1-4, with D perhaps matching TRBD1 (6 bases). V gave up 6 bases and J gave up 8 bases, with 16 bases separating them. CDR3 length equals 14 residues. Germline V gene lookup returns CDR1 MDHEN and CDR2 SYDVKM. The CDR3 nucleotides are TGTGCCAGCAGCTTAACAGGGTTTGGCGAAAAACTGTTTTTT. Translation gives CASSLTGFGEKLFF.

This clone has only one observation. The rearrangement uses TRBV6-5 and TRBJ1-1; 7 bases agree with TRBD1. With 6 bases clipped from V and 1 base from J, the junction kept 8 bases outside the gene matches. This CDR3 is 15 amino acids long. From germline, CDR1 is MNHEY and CDR2 SVGAGI. In DNA form, the CDR3 reads TGTGCCAGCAGGAACCGGGACAGACAGAACACTGAAGCTTTCTTT. Translated: CASRNRDRQNTEAFF.

For this clone: Other DNA sequences in this specimen translate into the identical CDR3. The chain links TRBV5-1 to TRBJ2-1; 7 nucleotides align to TRBD2. Trimming cost V 0 bases and J 6 bases; bases outside gene matches: 6. Germline V CDR1 and CDR2: SGHRS, YFSETQ. The CDR3 is 15 amino acids. The CDR3, as DNA: TGCGCCAGCAGCTTGGGCCTAGCGGACCTCAATGAGCAGTTCTTC. This gives the protein CASSLGLADLNEQFF.

This chain joins TRBV18 and TRBJ1-2; D ambiguous. From germline, CDR1 is KGHSH and CDR2 LQKENI. V lost 1 base, J lost 4 bases, and 10 bases lay in between. The CDR3 has 14 amino acids. In DNA form, the CDR3 reads TGTGCCAGCTCACCACGCGCCCGGGGCTATGGCTACACCTTC. Protein: CASSPRARGYGYTF.

The V gene is TRBV5-1, the J gene TRBJ2-7, with 13 bases aligning to TRBD2. The germline CDR1 and CDR2 sequences are SGHRS and YFSETQ. The junction had 6 bases not matched to a gene; V was cut back by 4 bases and J by 5 bases. There are 15 residues in the CDR3. The CDR3 DNA sequence: TGCGCCAGCAGCCTCGGGACTAGCGGGATTGACGAGCAGTACTTC. This encodes CASSLGTSGIDEQYF.

The rearrangement links TRBV5-4 to TRBJ2-1, with TRBD2 matching over 13 bases. Per germline, CDR1 SGHNT and CDR2 YYREEE (reference sequence). The CDR3 spans 17 residues. V was clipped by 0 bases and J by 5 bases; unmatched bases: 5. This CDR3 is CASSLAGLAGVNNEQFF. The CDR3 DNA sequence: TGTGCCAGCAGCTTGGCTGGACTAGCGGGAGTTAACAATGAGCAGTTCTTC.